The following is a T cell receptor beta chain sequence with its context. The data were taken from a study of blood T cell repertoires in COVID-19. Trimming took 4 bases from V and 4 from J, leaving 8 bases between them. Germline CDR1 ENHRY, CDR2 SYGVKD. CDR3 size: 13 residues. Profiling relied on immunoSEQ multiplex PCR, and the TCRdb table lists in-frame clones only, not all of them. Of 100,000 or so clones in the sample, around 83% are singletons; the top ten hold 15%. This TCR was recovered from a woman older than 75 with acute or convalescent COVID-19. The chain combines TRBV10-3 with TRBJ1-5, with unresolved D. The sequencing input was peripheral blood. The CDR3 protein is CAISVAKNQPQHF. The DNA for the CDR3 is TGTGCCATCAGTGTCGCGAAGAATCAGCCCCAGCATTTT.